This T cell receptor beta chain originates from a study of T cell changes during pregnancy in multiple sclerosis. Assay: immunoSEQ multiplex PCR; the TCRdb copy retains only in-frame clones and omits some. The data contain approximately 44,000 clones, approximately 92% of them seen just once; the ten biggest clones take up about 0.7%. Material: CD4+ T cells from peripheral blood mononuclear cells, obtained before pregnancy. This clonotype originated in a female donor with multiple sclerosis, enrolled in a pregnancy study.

The CDR3 DNA reads as TGTGCCAGTAGTCCTGGACCGGGAGGCTACACCTTC. This translates into CASSPGPGGYTF. The gene calls are TRBV19 and TRBJ1-2; no firm D call. Germline lookup yields CDR1 LNHDA and CDR2 SQIVND (reference sequence). Trimming removed 5 bases at V and 8 bases at J, with 12 bases between. The CDR3 consists of 12 residues.